These T cell receptor beta chains were read from a single sample in a study of identical twins. TCRdb ran MiXCR on the 5' RACE reads and lists one entry per CDR3 protein. In the table there are 200,000 to 300,000 distinct CDR3 sequences, 8% to 11% of which are singletons. Sequenced sample: memory T cells sorted from blood. Source of these receptors: a man in his fifties in good health. Both conserved end residues are part of each CDR3. A D gene is named only where the DNA matches it firmly. Clone sizes are given selectively: once, few, many, or a class where the clone is expanded.

CASSQSGTGAAGELFF,TGTGCCAGCAGCCAATCCGGGACAGGGGCGGCCGGGGAGCTGTTTTTT,TRBJ2-2,TRBV3-1,many,TRBD1
CAISGTGNSYEQYF,TGTGCCATCTCAGGAACAGGGAATTCCTACGAGCAGTACTTC,TRBJ2-7,TRBV10-3,many,.
CASGAGVLFETQYF,TGTGCCAGCGGAGCGGGAGTGTTATTCGAGACCCAGTACTTC,TRBJ2-5,TRBV12-3/TRBV12-4,few,TRBD2
CASSPGREQETQYF,TGCGCCAGCAGCCCCGGACGGGAGCAAGAGACCCAGTACTTC,TRBJ2-5,TRBV5-1,many,.
CASTWDVGGTGELFF,TGTGCCAGCACCTGGGATGTGGGGGGAACCGGGGAGCTGTTTTTT,TRBJ2-2,TRBV12-3/TRBV12-4,.,.
CASSFGRTLSNEQYF,TGCGCCAGCAGCTTTGGTAGGACCTTATCCAACGAGCAGTACTTC,TRBJ2-7,TRBV5-1,.,.
CASSSVPHYEQYF,TGTGCCAGCAGCTCAGTTCCTCACTACGAGCAGTACTTC,TRBJ2-7,TRBV27,few,.
CASSLDERVDEKLFF,TGTGCCAGCAGCTTAGATGAGAGGGTGGATGAAAAACTGTTTTTT,TRBJ1-4,TRBV7-8,.,.
CASSRNPNPEAFF,TGTGCCAGCAGTAGAAATCCGAACCCTGAAGCTTTCTTT,TRBJ1-1,TRBV28,.,.
CASSSVAGGPETPYNEQFF,TGTGCCAGCAGTTCCGTAGCGGGAGGCCCAGAGACCCCATACAATGAGCAGTTCTTC,TRBJ2-1,TRBV25-1,medium-sized,TRBD2
CSASTFLGQEVWNEQFF,TGCAGTGCTAGCACCTTCTTGGGTCAGGAGGTTTGGAATGAGCAGTTCTTC,TRBJ2-1,TRBV20-1,.,.
CSARETGNIQYF,TGCAGTGCTAGAGAGACAGGAAACATTCAGTACTTC,TRBJ2-4,TRBV20-1,.,.
CSARAFVAGEGADTQYF,TGCAGTGCTAGAGCCTTTGTAGCGGGAGAGGGGGCAGATACGCAGTATTTT,TRBJ2-3,TRBV20-1,few,TRBD2
CSVGVRGHYGYTF,TGCAGCGTTGGAGTCCGGGGACACTATGGCTACACCTTC,TRBJ1-2,TRBV29-1,many,.
CASSRDGDSTDTQYF,TGTGCCAGCAGCAGGGACGGTGATTCCACAGATACGCAGTATTTT,TRBJ2-3,TRBV6-4,.,.
CSARDSLAYEQFF,TGCAGTGCTAGAGATTCGCTAGCATATGAGCAGTTCTTC,TRBJ2-1,TRBV20-1,many,.
CSAPASALNSIQYF,TGCAGTGCCCCCGCGTCGGCCCTAAACAGCATTCAGTACTTC,TRBJ2-4,TRBV20-1,.,.
CATSHPQGDETQYF,TGTGCCACCAGCCACCCCCAAGGGGACGAGACCCAGTACTTC,TRBJ2-5,TRBV24-1,many,.
CASSLATGGRAFF,TGTGCCAGCAGCCTTGCAACAGGGGGCCGGGCTTTCTTT,TRBJ1-1,TRBV11-2,.,TRBD1
CAIRDRGETQYF,TGTGCCATCAGGGACAGGGGTGAGACCCAGTACTTC,TRBJ2-5,TRBV10-3,few,TRBD1
CASSPSFNQPQHF,TGTGCCAGCAGCCCCTCGTTTAATCAGCCCCAGCATTTT,TRBJ1-5,TRBV7-2,few,.
CASSPSVRDEQYF,TGTGCCAGCAGCCCCTCCGTAAGAGACGAGCAGTACTTC,TRBJ2-7,TRBV9,few,.
CASSFSTNNEQFF,TGTGCCAGCAGCTTTTCTACGAACAATGAGCAGTTCTTC,TRBJ2-1,TRBV7-3,few,.
CATRQGEGYGYTF,TGTGCCACCCGACAGGGTGAAGGCTATGGCTACACCTTC,TRBJ1-2,TRBV10-3,many,TRBD1
CASTQTSGTDTQYF,TGTGCCAGCACCCAGACTAGCGGCACAGATACGCAGTATTTT,TRBJ2-3,TRBV6-1,many,TRBD2
CSAQSTGLGADTQYF,TGCAGTGCCCAATCCACAGGGTTAGGGGCAGATACGCAGTATTTT,TRBJ2-3,TRBV20-1,many,.
CASSIRGSNSPLHF,TGTGCCAGCAGTATTCGGGGGAGTAATTCACCCCTCCACTTT,TRBJ1-6,TRBV28,few,.
CASGRDGGEAFF,TGTGCCAGCGGTAGGGACGGGGGTGAAGCTTTCTTT,TRBJ1-1,TRBV12-3/TRBV12-4,many,.
CSASKGIGGYTF,TGCAGTGCTTCGAAGGGAATAGGTGGCTACACCTTC,TRBJ1-2,TRBV20-1,few,.
CASSNTGSRNEKLFF,TGTGCCAGCAGTAACACAGGGAGCCGTAATGAAAAACTGTTTTTT,TRBJ1-4,TRBV2,few,.
CSARDATSGKDTQYF,TGCAGTGCTAGAGATGCTACTAGCGGGAAAGATACGCAGTATTTT,TRBJ2-3,TRBV20-1,many,TRBD2
CASSLYRVSYEQYF,TGTGCCAGCAGCTTATACAGGGTCTCCTACGAGCAGTACTTC,TRBJ2-7,TRBV7-2,many,.
CASSLENSKGEKLFF,TGTGCCAGCAGCTTAGAGAACAGTAAAGGCGAAAAACTGTTTTTT,TRBJ1-4,TRBV7-2,many,.
CSARDAGGLNEQFF,TGCAGTGCTAGAGACGCGGGGGGGCTCAATGAGCAGTTCTTC,TRBJ2-1,TRBV20-1,few,TRBD2
CASSLVDSGGRPADTQYF,TGTGCCAGCAGCTTAGTGGATAGCGGGGGCCGGCCAGCAGATACGCAGTATTTT,TRBJ2-3,TRBV7-6,few,TRBD2
CASSPTSGREDTGELFF,TGTGCCAGCAGCCCGACTAGCGGGAGAGAGGATACCGGGGAGCTGTTTTTT,TRBJ2-2,TRBV4-2,many,TRBD2
CALDPYQGITYQETQYF,TGTGCTTTAGACCCATACCAAGGGATTACGTACCAAGAGACCCAGTACTTC,TRBJ2-5,TRBV7-9,many,.
CASSGGSSGNTIYF,TGTGCCAGTAGCGGGGGTTCCTCTGGAAACACCATATATTTT,TRBJ1-3,TRBV19,few,.
CASSLDRGINTEAFF,TGCGCCAGCAGCTTGGACAGGGGGATTAACACTGAAGCTTTCTTT,TRBJ1-1,TRBV5-1,few,TRBD1
CASRGKVEQFF,TGTGCCAGCAGGGGGAAGGTTGAGCAGTTCTTC,TRBJ2-1,TRBV12-3/TRBV12-4,many,.
CASSLEQALAGGRETQYF,TGTGCCAGCAGCTTAGAACAGGCACTAGCGGGAGGTCGGGAGACCCAGTACTTC,TRBJ2-5,TRBV7-6,many,TRBD2
CASSLDAPSNTGELFF,TGTGCCAGCAGCTTAGATGCCCCCTCGAACACCGGGGAGCTGTTTTTT,TRBJ2-2,TRBV11-3,.,.
CASSSLAGGRTDTQYF,TGCGCCAGCAGCTCACTAGCGGGGGGACGCACAGATACGCAGTATTTT,TRBJ2-3,TRBV5-1,many,TRBD2
CASSFRGRGPPLSYNEQFF,TGTGCCAGCAGTTTCCGGGGCAGGGGTCCCCCACTATCCTACAATGAGCAGTTCTTC,TRBJ2-1,TRBV27,.,.
CASSGNSRGTDTQYF,TGTGCCAGCAGCGGAAATTCTAGGGGCACAGATACGCAGTATTTT,TRBJ2-3,TRBV3-1,few,.
CASSPGTIATGELFF,TGTGCCAGCTCACCAGGGACGATCGCCACCGGGGAGCTGTTTTTT,TRBJ2-2,TRBV18,many,.